What follows describes a single T cell receptor (beta chain). This clone was recorded a few times. Its specific antigen is unknown. No much larger clone is present one base from it, and per-base qualities are unavailable. Other nucleotide sequences from this sample produce the same CDR3. The immunoSEQ platform was used for deep TCRbeta sequencing. For the original study's pipeline: For further analysis, only productive rearrangements were exported from the immunoSEQ Analyzer. A two-sided binomial test with a Bonferroni-corrected P below 0.01 was used to identify clones that significantly expanded or contracted between timepoints. Bulk TCRbeta clonotypes were assigned T cell phenotypes by matching to single-cell RNA+TCR-seq clones sharing the same TCRbeta sequence. Clone enrichment in tumor was computed as tumor frequency divided by PBMC frequency from bulk TCR sequencing. GLIPH was used to group TCRs into specificity groups, clusters of distinct TCRs likely recognizing common antigens via shared CDR3 motifs. What TCRdb holds here is the immuneACCESS table cut down to in-frame rearrangements. Part of the clones is not present; checked against another copy, under half of the missing clones reflect an unresolved V gene, and the others are unexplained. That table furnishes V, J and clone size, whereas the DNA furnished D and trimming. Present in this sample are several thousand clones, approximately 70% of which were seen just once. The ten largest clones represent 8% to 9% of the sample.

These data are taken from a study of T cells in tumors after PD-1 blockade (dated 2019 in TCRdb). For the wider study: Patients were excluded if they had prior checkpoint blockade, use of systemic immunosuppressants, or recent radiotherapy or other anti-cancer therapy within 4 weeks. An average of roughly 27,000 TCR templates (range about 500-99,264) and about 6,000 unique clonotypes was obtained for tumor samples, approximately 21-fold deeper than single-cell TCR sequencing. Ongoing daily vismodegib 150 mg was also given to a subset of patients during anti-PD-1 treatment. Patients were treated with either pembrolizumab 200 mg every 3 weeks or cemiplimab 350 mg every 2 weeks. Paired single-cell RNA and TCR sequencing was done in the study on site-matched tumors from patients with BCC or SCC, both before and after anti-PD-1 therapy. RECIST version 1.1 was used to evaluate clinical response.

General study outcomes and caveats: Comparisons between pre- and post-treatment samples were the only ones where clonal replacement appeared, with none seen between two pre-treatment samples, a pattern that argues against artifacts from biopsy timing or location. Around 38% of the TCR clonotypes from tumors also showed up in blood, and some novel exhausted tumor clones were present in pre-treatment blood, which suggests peripheral recruitment. Where the novel T cell clones came from was not identified, and possible sources could include lymphoid organs or rare unexpanded clones inside the tumor or in the tumor periphery. Exhausted CD8+ clones expanded after therapy were found to be mostly novel clonotypes undetected pre-treatment, suggesting clonal replacement rather than reinvigoration of pre-existing clones.

As encoded in the germline V gene, CDR1 is MGHRA while CDR2 is YSYEKL. The CDR3, from cysteine to phenylalanine, totals 13 residues. Just CDR3 DNA is preserved here, 39 bases in frame from base 1. V and J are truncated by 4 bases and 2 bases respectively, leaving an intervening sequence of 9 bases. The time point label here, explained by the study, means: after anti-PD-1 therapy. Tumor biopsies were site-matched, taken from the same primary tumor before and after PD-1 blockade. For bulk TCRbeta sequencing, genomic DNA was extracted from tumor biopsies or peripheral blood, and input amounts ranged from roughly 616 ng to 6,004 ng. Bulk TCRbeta sequencing was performed on remaining biopsy material to increase sensitivity for rare clonotypes compared with single-cell TCR sequencing. Histologically proven advanced or metastatic basal or squamous cell carcinoma was present in all patients, all of whom were poor candidates for surgical resection. Of the ten or so patients making up the basal cell carcinoma cohort, about 8 underwent bulk tumor TCR sequencing. Fresh biopsies were taken from the primary tumor site, and part of the biopsy material was kept in RNAlater for exome and bulk TCR sequencing.

The source was tumor tissue, collected after anti-PD-1 treatment. In this chain, TRBV4-1 is recombined with TRBJ2-7; the D gene is possibly TRBD1, with 6 bases matching. The source of this sequence is a human donor with basal cell carcinoma. The CDR3 has the sequence CASSRTVTYEQYF. The nucleotide sequence is TGCGCCAGCAGCCGGACAGTTACCTACGAGCAGTACTTC.